The sequence of this T cell receptor beta chain was determined in a study of Ad26.COV2.S vaccination and SARS-CoV-2 variants. Sequencing used immunoSEQ multiplex PCR; TCRdb keeps in-frame clones, though not all of them. This table has about 280,000 clones, around 87% appearing once. Treatment noted: some 20 received Ad26.COV2.S at low or high dose, single or two shots; roughly 5 received placebo; per-sample allocation not given. Following the first vaccine or placebo injection, samples were taken on day 63. The CDR3 loop spans 17 amino acids. Trimming stripped 2 bases from V and 0 bases from J, with 14 bases between. Per the germline V gene, CDR1 is PRHDT and CDR2 is FYEKMQ (reference sequence).

This TCR was sampled from a person aged 18-65 years who received the Ad26.COV2.S COVID-19 vaccine or a placebo. This rearrangement joins TRBV13 to TRBJ1-3, with D hard to call. The specimen was peripheral blood, collected in a trial of Ad26.COV2.S vaccine versus placebo. The CDR3 nucleotides are TGTGCCAGCAGCTTATTGGCAGGCGCCTACTCTGGAAACACCATATATTTT. This gives the protein CASSLLAGAYSGNTIYF. The full variable domain, with the rest looked up from reference TRBV13 and TRBJ1-3, is AAGVIQSPRHLIKEKRETATLKCYPIPRHDTVYWYQQGPGQDPQFLISFYEKMQSDKGSIPDRFSAQQFSDYHSELNMSSLELGDSALYFCASSLLAGAYSGNTIYFGEGSWLTVV.